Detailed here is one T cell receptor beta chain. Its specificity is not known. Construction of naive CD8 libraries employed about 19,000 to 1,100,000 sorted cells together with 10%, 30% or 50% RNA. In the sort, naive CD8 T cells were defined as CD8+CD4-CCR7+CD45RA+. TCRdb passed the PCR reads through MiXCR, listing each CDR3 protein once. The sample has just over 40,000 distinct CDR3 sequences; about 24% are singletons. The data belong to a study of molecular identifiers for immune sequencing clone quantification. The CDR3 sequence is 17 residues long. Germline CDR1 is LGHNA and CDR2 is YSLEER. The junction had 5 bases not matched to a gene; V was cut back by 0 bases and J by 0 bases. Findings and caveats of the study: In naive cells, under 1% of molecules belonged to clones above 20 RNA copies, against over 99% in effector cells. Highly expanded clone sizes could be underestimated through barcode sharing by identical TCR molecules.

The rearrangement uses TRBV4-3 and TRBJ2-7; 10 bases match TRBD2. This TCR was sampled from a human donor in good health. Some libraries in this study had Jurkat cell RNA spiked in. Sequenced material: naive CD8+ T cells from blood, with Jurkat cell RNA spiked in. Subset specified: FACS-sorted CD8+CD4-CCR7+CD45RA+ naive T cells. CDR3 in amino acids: CASSQDWERGGSYEQYF. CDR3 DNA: TGCGCCAGCAGCCAAGACTGGGAGCGGGGGGGCTCCTACGAGCAGTACTTC.